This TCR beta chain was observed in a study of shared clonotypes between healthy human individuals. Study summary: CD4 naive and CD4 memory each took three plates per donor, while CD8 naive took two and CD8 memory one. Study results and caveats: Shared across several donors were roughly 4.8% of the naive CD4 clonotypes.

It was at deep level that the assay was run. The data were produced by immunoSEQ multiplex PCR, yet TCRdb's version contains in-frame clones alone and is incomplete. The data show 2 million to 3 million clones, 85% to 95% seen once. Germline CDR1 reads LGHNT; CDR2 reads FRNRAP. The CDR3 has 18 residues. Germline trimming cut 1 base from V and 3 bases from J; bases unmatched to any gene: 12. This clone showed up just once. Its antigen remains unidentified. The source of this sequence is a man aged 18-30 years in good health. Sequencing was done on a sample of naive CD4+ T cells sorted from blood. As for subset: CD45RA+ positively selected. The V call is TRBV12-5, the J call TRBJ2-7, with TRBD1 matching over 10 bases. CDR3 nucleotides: TGTGCTAGTGGTTTGGCCCTAGTATACGGGACAGGGGACTACGAGCAGTACTTC. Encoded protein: CASGLALVYGTGDYEQYF.